The T cell receptor (beta chain) under discussion was sequenced for a study of cytomegalovirus exposure and HLA in healthy donors. Regarding this clone: The target antigen is unknown.

With 60 Vbeta and 13 Jbeta primers, the PCR was carried out. Only in-frame clones appear in the TCRdb table, and some are missing; sequencing was by immunoSEQ multiplex PCR. Of 120,000 or so clones listed, approximately 84% were seen once; the top ten hold about 0.22%. Overall study results and limits: Later analysis demonstrated an association between a missense DCLRE1C variant and TCR beta V- and J-gene trimming.

Germline-derived CDR1 and CDR2 are GTSNPN and SVGIG (reference sequence). V dropped 2 bases and J dropped 0 bases, with 12 bases sitting between them. There are 15 residues in the CDR3. The sequence was obtained from a man aged 45-65 years in good health and CMV-seronegative. The material sequenced was PBMCs. The chain recombines TRBV30 with TRBJ2-3; TRBD1 is a possible D gene (7 bases). The CDR3 sequence: CAWSPPGGSTDTQYF. CDR3 in DNA: TGTGCCTGGAGTCCACCAGGGGGGAGCACAGATACGCAGTATTTT.